One sample yielded the 13 T cell receptor beta chains listed below, sequenced in a study of T cells in Graves' hyperthyroidism and ophthalmopathy. Amplification targeted TCR beta CDR3 regions from RNA transcripts. First-round RT-PCR of the TCR CDR3 relied on the HTBI primer set. A single record per CDR3 protein comes from TCRdb applying MiXCR to the multiplex PCR reads. The sample has around 300,000 distinct CDR3 sequences, 10% to 15% seen once; the top ten hold almost 8%. The specimen was blood. These receptors originate from a woman aged 25-40 years with Graves' hyperthyroidism that later progressed to Graves' ophthalmopathy.

This rearrangement joins TRBV6-1 to TRBJ2-7; no firm D call. Germline V gene sequence: CDR1 MNHNS, CDR2 SASEGT. Deletions cut 6 bases from V and 8 bases from J, with 14 bases between. The CDR3 has 12 amino acids. The CDR3 sequence: CASRNDGYKQYF. The DNA for the CDR3 is TGTGCCAGCAGGAATGACGGATACAAGCAGTACTTC.

This clonotype was found many times. The V and J genes are TRBV28 and TRBJ2-1; D unclear. The V and J ends lost 2 bases and 8 bases respectively, with 13 bases between them. The CDR3 has 14 residues. Per the germline V gene, CDR1 is MDHEN and CDR2 is SYDVKM. The CDR3 DNA reads as TGTGCCAGCAGTTTAACTGGCCAGGACGATGAGCAGTTCTTC. The encoded protein is CASSLTGQDDEQFF.

This clonotype was found many times. This chain uses TRBV28 with TRBJ2-3, with 10 bases that match TRBD2. Germline CDR1 and CDR2: MDHEN and SYDVKM. V trimming: 5 bases; J trimming: 1 base; junction bases outside the gene matches: 3. The CDR3 is 15 amino acids. The DNA for the CDR3 is TGTGCCAGCAGTCCAGGGACTAGCGGCACAGATACGCAGTATTTT. Translation: CASSPGTSGTDTQYF.

At least ten counts were recorded for this clonotype. This chain joins TRBV11-2 and TRBJ2-5, with D tentatively TRBD2 (6 bases). The CDR3 runs 15 residues. Trimming took 5 bases from V and 4 from J, leaving 17 bases between them. CDR1 and CDR2 (germline): SGHAT, FQNNGV. This chain's CDR3 is CASSDWGEEGETQYF. For the CDR3, the DNA is TGTGCCAGCAGCGACTGGGGCGAGGAGGGAGAGACCCAGTACTTC.

This clonotype occurred a few times. The V gene is TRBV4-1, the J gene TRBJ1-5; D gene ambiguous. Trimming took 2 bases from V and 5 from J, leaving 7 bases between them. In germline, CDR1 is MGHRA, CDR2 YSYEKL. This CDR3 spans 13 amino acids. The CDR3 loop is CASSQFVDQPQHF. The CDR3 DNA follows: TGCGCCAGCAGCCAATTCGTCGATCAGCCCCAGCATTTT.

This clonotype appeared many times. The chain links TRBV11-2 to TRBJ2-5; 9 bases agree with TRBD1. The germline V gene encodes CDR1 SGHAT and CDR2 FQNNGV. This CDR3 has 17 residues. J was trimmed by 5 bases and V by 4 bases; bases with no gene match: 14. In DNA, the CDR3 is TGTGCCAGCAGCTGGTACACAGGGGGCGCTTCTGTGGAGACCCAGTACTTC. Translated: CASSWYTGGASVETQYF.

There are many counts of this clonotype. The rearrangement uses TRBV13 and TRBJ2-3, with D tentatively TRBD2 (5 bases). V lost 2 bases and J 8 bases, leaving 8 bases between the germline ends. The CDR3 covers 12 residues. Looked up from germline, CDR1 is PRHDT and CDR2 is FYEKMQ (reference sequence). Here the CDR3 DNA reads TGTGCCAGCAGCTTAAGTGAGGGTACGCAGTATTTT. Translating it yields CASSLSEGTQYF.

To note about this clonotype: This sequence may be a read error, since a much larger clone differs from it by one base. The genes are TRBV20-1 and TRBJ1-6, with D possibly being TRBD1 (5 bases). This CDR3 comprises 13 residues. Germline loops: CDR1 DFQATT, CDR2 SNEGSKA (reference sequence). CDR3 sequence reads: CSAVRTNKSPLHF. The CDR3 coding sequence is TGCAGTGCTGTGAGGACAAATAAGTCACCCCTCCACTTT.

This clonotype was seen ten or more times. The V call is TRBV10-3, the J call TRBJ2-7; tentatively, D is TRBD1 (6 bases). The CDR3 covers 9 residues. The germline V gene has CDR1 ENHRY and CDR2 SYGVKD. V dropped 8 bases and J dropped 9 bases, with 8 bases sitting between them. The CDR3: CAIGQPQYF. The CDR3, as DNA: TGTGCCATCGGACAGCCGCAGTACTTC.

This clonotype was detected ten times or more. The rearrangement joins TRBV10-3 to TRBJ2-1, with TRBD2 as a possible D gene (5 bases). Germline CDR1 ENHRY, CDR2 SYGVKD. V was shortened by 0 bases and J by 0 bases, with 12 bases between the two germline ends. The CDR3 length is 17 residues. CDR3 DNA sequence: TGTGCCATCAGTGAGTCAGGTAGCGCGAGCTCCTACAATGAGCAGTTCTTC. Its protein product is CAISESGSASSYNEQFF.

There are a few counts of this clonotype. The chain carries TRBV4-1 and TRBJ1-5; D remains unclear. The CDR3 is made up of 16 amino acids. The germline CDR1 and CDR2 sequences are MGHRA and YSYEKL. V lost 3 bases to trimming and J lost 2 bases, with 14 bases between them. CDR3 sequence (DNA): TGCGCCAGCAGCCACTGGACCATTGGCGGCAATCAGCCCCAGCATTTT. It is translated as CASSHWTIGGNQPQHF.

The chain joins TRBV19 to TRBJ2-7; D may correspond to TRBD1 or TRBD2 (6 bases each). V shed 3 bases and J shed 4 bases, with 16 bases lying between them. There are 15 residues in the CDR3. CDR1 and CDR2 (germline): LNHDA, SQIVND (reference sequence). The CDR3 protein is CASSIRAQGRYEQYF. Written as DNA, the CDR3 is TGTGCCAGTAGTATCAGGGCCCAGGGGAGGTACGAGCAGTACTTC.

V and J are TRBV4-1 and TRBJ2-1; 8 bases are shared with TRBD2. With V trimmed by 6 bases and J by 5 bases, 9 bases remained unmatched. Germline assignment: CDR1 MGHRA and CDR2 YSYEKL. The CDR3 has 15 amino acids. Here the CDR3 reads CASRHQGTRDNEQFF. The CDR3 nucleotides are TGCGCCAGCAGACACCAAGGGACTAGGGACAATGAGCAGTTCTTC.